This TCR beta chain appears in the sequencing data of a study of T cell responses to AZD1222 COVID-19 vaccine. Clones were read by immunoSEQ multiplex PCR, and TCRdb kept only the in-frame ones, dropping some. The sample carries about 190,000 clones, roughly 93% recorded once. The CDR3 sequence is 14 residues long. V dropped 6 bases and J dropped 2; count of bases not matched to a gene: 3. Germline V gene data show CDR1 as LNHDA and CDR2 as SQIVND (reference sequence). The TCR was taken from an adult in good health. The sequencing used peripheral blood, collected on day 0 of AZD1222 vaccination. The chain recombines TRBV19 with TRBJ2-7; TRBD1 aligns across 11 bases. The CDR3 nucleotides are TGTGCCAGTAGGAGGGGACAGGGGGCCTACGAGCAGTACTTC. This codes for CASRRGQGAYEQYF.